Listed below are T cell receptor beta chains from one sample, sequenced in a study of PD-1 blockade in classical Hodgkin lymphoma. Some clones are missing from TCRdb's copy, which holds only in-frame ones; the method was immunoSEQ multiplex PCR. This sample has some 22,000 clones, with around 68% found just once. The sample here was peripheral blood mononuclear cells (PBMCs), taken at baseline. These receptors came from a human donor with classical Hodgkin lymphoma. Each CDR3 is given with its conserved first and last residue. A D gene is named only where the DNA matches it firmly. Expanded clones are given a class, and other clones once, few, many or no size at all.

j_gene: TRBJ2-7; v_gene: TRBV11-3; d_gene: -; abundance: -; CDR3aa: CASSLNGGPYEQYF; CDR3nt: TGTGCCAGCAGCTTGAACGGGGGACCCTACGAGCAGTACTTC
j_gene: TRBJ2-1; v_gene: TRBV5-4; d_gene: -; abundance: -; CDR3aa: CASRLGWSSYNEQFF; CDR3nt: TGTGCCAGCAGGTTAGGTTGGAGCTCCTACAATGAGCAGTTCTTC
j_gene: TRBJ2-2; v_gene: TRBV5-1; d_gene: -; abundance: -; CDR3aa: CASSLDSINTGELFF; CDR3nt: TGCGCCAGCAGCTTGGACTCAATTAACACCGGGGAGCTGTTTTTT
j_gene: TRBJ2-1; v_gene: TRBV7-3; d_gene: TRBD2; abundance: -; CDR3aa: CASSDASGRGNEQFF; CDR3nt: TGTGCCAGCAGCGATGCTAGCGGGAGGGGGAATGAGCAGTTCTTC
j_gene: TRBJ2-1; v_gene: TRBV6-1; d_gene: -; abundance: -; CDR3aa: CASKISQGISEQFF; CDR3nt: TGTGCCAGCAAAATTTCACAGGGAATTAGTGAGCAGTTCTTC
j_gene: TRBJ1-1; v_gene: TRBV5-6; d_gene: -; abundance: once; CDR3aa: CASSQNTEAFF; CDR3nt: TGTGCCAGCAGCCAGAACACTGAAGCTTTCTTT
j_gene: TRBJ1-2; v_gene: TRBV11-1; d_gene: -; abundance: -; CDR3aa: CASSLSAWGDGYTF; CDR3nt: TGTGCCAGCAGCCTTTCGGCGTGGGGGGATGGCTACACCTTC
j_gene: TRBJ2-6; v_gene: TRBV4-2; d_gene: -; abundance: medium-sized; CDR3aa: CASSQEGASGANVLTF; CDR3nt: TGTGCCAGCAGCCAAGAAGGGGCGTCGGGGGCCAACGTCCTGACTTTC
j_gene: TRBJ2-7; v_gene: TRBV5-6; d_gene: -; abundance: -; CDR3aa: CASSVLGQQYF; CDR3nt: TGTGCCAGCAGCGTTCTGGGACAACAGTACTTC
j_gene: TRBJ2-7; v_gene: TRBV5-6; d_gene: -; abundance: -; CDR3aa: CASSFLNEQYF; CDR3nt: TGTGCCAGCAGCTTTCTTAACGAGCAGTACTTC
j_gene: TRBJ1-6; v_gene: TRBV19; d_gene: -; abundance: few; CDR3aa: CASGGFTRDNSPLHF; CDR3nt: TGTGCCAGCGGAGGGTTCACGAGGGATAATTCACCCCTCCACTTT
j_gene: TRBJ1-1; v_gene: TRBV28; d_gene: -; abundance: -; CDR3aa: CASIRVGEGTEAFF; CDR3nt: TGTGCCAGCATTAGAGTCGGGGAGGGCACTGAAGCTTTCTTT
j_gene: TRBJ2-1; v_gene: TRBV11-3; d_gene: TRBD2; abundance: -; CDR3aa: CASSLGGGYNEQFF; CDR3nt: TGTGCCAGCAGCTTGGGGGGGGGCTACAATGAGCAGTTCTTC
j_gene: TRBJ2-1; v_gene: TRBV5-4; d_gene: -; abundance: once; CDR3aa: CASSPTAATTIDNEQFF; CDR3nt: TGTGCCAGCAGCCCCACCGCGGCGACCACTATCGACAATGAGCAGTTCTTC
j_gene: TRBJ1-1; v_gene: TRBV5-1; d_gene: TRBD1; abundance: -; CDR3aa: CASSLAGQPNTEAFF; CDR3nt: TGCGCCAGCAGCTTGGCGGGACAGCCGAACACTGAAGCTTTCTTT
j_gene: TRBJ2-7; v_gene: TRBV5-4; d_gene: -; abundance: -; CDR3aa: CASSLGTLGEQYF; CDR3nt: TGTGCCAGCAGCTTGGGGACGTTGGGGGAGCAGTACTTC
j_gene: TRBJ1-5; v_gene: TRBV19; d_gene: -; abundance: medium-sized; CDR3aa: CASSTGPHNQPQHF; CDR3nt: TGTGCCAGTAGTACTGGACCCCACAATCAGCCCCAGCATTTT
j_gene: TRBJ2-7; v_gene: TRBV19; d_gene: TRBD2; abundance: -; CDR3aa: CASSRREFSYEQYF; CDR3nt: TGTGCCAGTAGCCGGCGGGAGTTCTCCTACGAGCAGTACTTC